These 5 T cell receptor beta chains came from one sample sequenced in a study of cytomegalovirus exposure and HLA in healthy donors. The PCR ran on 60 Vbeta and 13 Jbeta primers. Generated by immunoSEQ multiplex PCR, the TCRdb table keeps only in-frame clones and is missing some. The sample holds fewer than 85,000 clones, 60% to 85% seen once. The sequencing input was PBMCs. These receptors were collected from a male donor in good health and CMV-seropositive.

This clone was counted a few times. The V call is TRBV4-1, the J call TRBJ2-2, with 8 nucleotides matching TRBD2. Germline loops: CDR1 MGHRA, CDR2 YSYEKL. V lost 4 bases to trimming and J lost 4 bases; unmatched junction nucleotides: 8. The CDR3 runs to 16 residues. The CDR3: CASSPLAGRSTGELFF. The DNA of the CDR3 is TGCGCCAGCAGCCCCTTAGCGGGGAGGAGCACCGGGGAGCTGTTTTTT.

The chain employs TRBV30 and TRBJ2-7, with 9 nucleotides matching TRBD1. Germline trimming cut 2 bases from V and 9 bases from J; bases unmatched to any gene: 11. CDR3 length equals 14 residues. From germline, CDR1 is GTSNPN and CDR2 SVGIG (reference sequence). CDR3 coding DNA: TGTGCCTGGAGTCAAGGGACAGGGAGGGGCGCGCAGTACTTC. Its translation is CAWSQGTGRGAQYF.

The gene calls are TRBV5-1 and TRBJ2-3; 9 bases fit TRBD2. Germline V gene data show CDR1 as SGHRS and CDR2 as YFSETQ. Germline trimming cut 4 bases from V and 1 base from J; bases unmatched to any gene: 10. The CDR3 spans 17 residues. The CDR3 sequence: CASSPQPVAGGTDTQYF. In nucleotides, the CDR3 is TGCGCCAGCAGCCCCCAACCGGTAGCGGGGGGCACAGATACGCAGTATTTT.

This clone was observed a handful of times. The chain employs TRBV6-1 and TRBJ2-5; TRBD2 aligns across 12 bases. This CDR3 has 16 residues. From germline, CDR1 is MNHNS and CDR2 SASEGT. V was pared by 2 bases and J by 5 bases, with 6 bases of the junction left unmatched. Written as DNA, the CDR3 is TGTGCCAGCAGTGAACTAGCGGGGGGGCTCGAGGAGACCCAGTACTTC. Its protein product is CASSELAGGLEETQYF.

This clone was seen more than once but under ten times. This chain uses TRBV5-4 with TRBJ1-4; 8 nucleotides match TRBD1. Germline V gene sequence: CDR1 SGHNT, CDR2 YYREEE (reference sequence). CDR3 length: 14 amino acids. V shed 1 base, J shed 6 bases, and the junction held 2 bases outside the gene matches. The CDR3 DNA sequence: TGTGCCAGCAGCTTGCAGGGGGCGGATGAAAAACTGTTTTTT. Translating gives CASSLQGADEKLFF.